This TCR beta chain originates from a study of graft-versus-host responses after intestinal transplantation. As to this clone: Its antigen is not known.

With 1 base removed from V and 3 bases from J, the gap between germline ends came to 1 base. CDR1 is MNHNS and CDR2 is SASEGT in the germline V gene. The CDR3 sequence is 11 residues long. Data came from immunoSEQ multiplex PCR; TCRdb stores just in-frame clones and leaves some out. The table lists 90,000 to 150,000 clones, 85% to 95% of them singletons. This chain links TRBV6-1 with TRBJ2-7; D call uncertain. The starting material was unstimulated CD8+ T cells sorted from spleen or lymph node cells, obtained before intestinal transplant. This TCR derives from a human donor who received an intestinal transplant. CDR3 DNA: TGTGCCAGCAGTGAAGACTACGAGCAGTACTTC. It specifies CASSEDYEQYF.